The source of this TCR beta chain is a study of T cells after yellow fever vaccination. Study details: Those fractions that held only low numbers of cells were prepared using the SMART-Seq v4 Ultra Low Input RNA kit. Study-wide results and limits: The CD4 and CD8 compartments had a small share of their clonotypes in common. The booster saw the reappearance of most primary-vaccination clones (roughly 96% CD4, about 85% CD8).

Trimming took 10 bases from V and 4 from J, leaving 13 bases between them. Germline CDR1 is MNHEY and CDR2 is SVGAGI. This CDR3 is 12 amino acids long. This clonotype has more than one count but fewer than ten. What it binds is not known. 5'RACE template switching produced TCR cDNA carrying a universal primer site and UMIs. Using its own MiXCR run on the 5' RACE reads, TCRdb lists one record per CDR3 protein. The sample lists a few hundred thousand distinct CDR3 sequences; about 7% were seen once. V and J are TRBV6-5 and TRBJ1-1; no definite D call. The clonotype originates from a man younger than 40 who received the YFV17D yellow fever vaccine. The source was CD4+ T cells sorted from PBMCs, collected 15 days after the yellow fever booster vaccination. The CDR3 reads CATGTVGTEAFF. The DNA of the CDR3 is TGTGCCACCGGCACGGTGGGCACTGAAGCTTTCTTT.